These 19 T cell receptor beta chains were sequenced from one sample in a study of T cells in Graves' hyperthyroidism and ophthalmopathy. Using RNA transcripts as the source, TCR beta CDR3 regions were amplified. The HTBI primer set was used in a first-round RT-PCR of the TCR CDR3. A single record per CDR3 protein comes from TCRdb applying MiXCR to the multiplex PCR reads. The table lists 550,000 to 700,000 distinct CDR3 sequences, under 60% of them singletons. The sequenced sample was peripheral blood or thyroid tissue (not recorded which). The receptors come from an adult woman with Graves' disease, either hyperthyroidism or ophthalmopathy (not recorded which).

The rearrangement links TRBV5-1 to TRBJ1-1; perhaps TRBD1 as D (5 bases). The CDR3 contains 13 residues. CDR1 is SGHRS, CDR2 YFSETQ, per germline. The germline V and J ends were trimmed by 7 bases and 1 base, with 11 bases remaining between them. The CDR3 sequence is CASGRDPNTEAFF. CDR3 nucleotide sequence: TGCGCCAGCGGCAGGGACCCGAACACTGAAGCTTTCTTT.

This chain joins TRBV10-3 and TRBJ2-5; perhaps TRBD2 as D (5 bases). Germline V gives CDR1 ENHRY, CDR2 SYGVKD. V was clipped by 4 bases and J by 9 bases, with 9 bases between them. The CDR3 is 11 amino acids. CDR3 in amino acids: CAISAPGSQYF. The CDR3 nucleotides are TGTGCCATCAGTGCCCCGGGGTCCCAGTACTTC.

This clonotype was found many times. The rearrangement joins TRBV7-9 to TRBJ1-3; D is unresolved. The ends were cut back, 4 bases at V and 2 bases at J, with 18 bases in the middle. Germline loops: CDR1 SEHNR, CDR2 FQNEAQ (reference sequence). There are 17 residues in the CDR3. The CDR3 region is CASSSSWSGSTGNTIYF. CDR3 sequence (DNA): TGTGCCAGCAGCTCCTCGTGGTCCGGTAGTACTGGAAACACCATATATTTT.

J is TRBJ1-5 and V is TRBV10-3, with 8 positions matching TRBD1. V lost 10 bases to trimming and J lost 7 bases; unmatched junction nucleotides: 6. The CDR3 loop spans 12 amino acids. Germline lookup yields CDR1 ENHRY and CDR2 SYGVKD. CDR3 in DNA: TGTGCCACCGGACAGGGTGGCCAGCCCCAGCATTTT. It encodes CATGQGGQPQHF.

This clonotype was counted ten times or more. V gene TRBV7-9 combines with J gene TRBJ2-7; D ambiguous. The V gene's germline CDR1 is SEHNR and CDR2 FQNEAQ (reference sequence). The CDR3 length is 14 residues. V gave up 1 base and J gave up 0 bases, with 7 bases separating them. CDR3 residues: CASSLGATSYEQYF. The CDR3 DNA is TGTGCCAGCAGCTTAGGGGCCACCTCCTACGAGCAGTACTTC.

The chain has TRBV27 and TRBJ1-5; D is ambiguous. This CDR3 has 14 residues. Germline-derived CDR1 and CDR2 are MNHEY and SMNVEV (reference sequence). V dropped 1 base and J dropped 3 bases, with 7 bases sitting between them. Written as DNA, the CDR3 is TGTGCCAGCAGTTTATTCAGCAACAATCAGCCCCAGCATTTT. This codes for CASSLFSNNQPQHF.

The J gene is TRBJ2-5, the V gene TRBV2; D call uncertain. Germline V gene sequence: CDR1 SNHLY, CDR2 FYNNEI. The length of the CDR3 is 13 residues. Trimming shortened V by 5 bases and J by 9 bases, and 16 bases separated the two germline ends. CDR3 sequence reads: CASSLQRNQPQYF. CDR3 DNA sequence: TGTGCCAGCAGTTTACAGCGTAATCAGCCCCAGTACTTC.

This clonotype was counted many times. The rearrangement joins TRBV29-1 to TRBJ1-1; unclear D gene. The germline V and J ends were trimmed by 4 bases and 4 bases, with 7 bases remaining between them. The CDR3 consists of 11 residues. Germline-derived CDR1 and CDR2 are SQVTM and ANQGSEA. The CDR3 nucleotides are TGCAGCGTTGTGTGGGGCACTGAAGCTTTCTTT. It codes for CSVVWGTEAFF.

This clonotype was seen ten or more times. This CDR3 is CASSSHKGETGSGYTF. The CDR3 nucleotides read TGTGCCAGCAGCTCCCACAAAGGCGAGACAGGGAGCGGCTACACCTTC. This chain joins TRBV11-2 and TRBJ1-2; 7 nucleotides line up with TRBD1. V was pared by 4 bases and J by 8 bases, with 16 bases of the junction left unmatched. CDR1 SGHAT and CDR2 FQNNGV come from the germline V gene. The CDR3 is 16 amino acids.

A remark on this clonotype: The CDR3 ends on some other residue instead of the conserved phenylalanine or tryptophan, so this is likely a read error. The chain recombines TRBV7-6 with TRBJ2-7; the D is unclear. V shed 3 bases and J shed 2 bases, with 8 bases lying between them. This CDR3 is 13 amino acids long. Germline CDR1 SGHVS, CDR2 FNYEAQ. CDR3 coding DNA: TGTGCCAGCAGCTTGGACCGCCCCTACGAGCAGTACCTC. Amino acids: CASSLDRPYEQYL.

This clonotype was seen just once. The V and J genes are TRBV10-3 and TRBJ1-5; D is possibly TRBD1 (6 bases). V lost 2 bases to trimming and J lost 7 bases, with 21 bases between them. The length of the CDR3 is 17 residues. Germline V gives CDR1 ENHRY, CDR2 SYGVKD. The DNA of the CDR3 is TGTGCCATCAGTGAGGGTGCCAGCAGCACAGGGAACCAGCCCCAGCATTTT. This codes for CAISEGASSTGNQPQHF.

This clonotype was counted many times. This chain connects TRBV20-1 to TRBJ1-5; 11 bases map to TRBD1. This CDR3 has 13 residues. Germline V gene lookup returns CDR1 DFQATT and CDR2 SNEGSKA (reference sequence). J lost 8 bases, V lost 5 bases, and 5 bases had no gene match. The CDR3 loop is CSASWTGGEPQHF. The CDR3 DNA reads as TGCAGTGCTTCATGGACAGGGGGCGAGCCCCAGCATTTT.

This clonotype was detected only a few times. The chain couples TRBV7-9 to TRBJ1-2; 8 nucleotides agree with TRBD1. The trim removed 0 bases at V and 2 bases at J, leaving 2 bases unmatched. Per the germline V gene, CDR1 is SEHNR and CDR2 is FQNEAQ (reference sequence). CDR3 length equals 15 residues. The CDR3 DNA reads TGTGCCAGCAGCTTAGCGTACAGGGGGAACTATGGCTACACCTTC. It encodes CASSLAYRGNYGYTF.

This clonotype has only a few counts. The genes are TRBV10-3 and TRBJ2-4, with D perhaps matching TRBD2 (7 bases). The CDR3 is 13 amino acids. Trimming cost V 10 bases and J 5 bases, with 15 bases left between them. Germline V gene sequence: CDR1 ENHRY, CDR2 SYGVKD. CDR3 region: CATKGGAENIQYF. CDR3 DNA: TGTGCCACCAAGGGGGGGGCAGAAAACATTCAGTACTTC.

This sequence joins TRBV9 and TRBJ1-1; TRBD1 matches at 7 bases. The CDR3 has 14 residues. Germline trimming cut 3 bases from V and 1 base from J; bases unmatched to any gene: 3. Germline V CDR1 and CDR2: SGDLS, YYNGEE. CDR3 nucleotides: TGTGCCAGCAGCGCAGGGGGGGGGAACACTGAAGCTTTCTTT. Translating it yields CASSAGGGNTEAFF.

V and J are TRBV29-1 and TRBJ2-5; 8 nucleotides line up with TRBD1. This CDR3 has 13 amino acids. The V and J ends lost 4 bases and 5 bases, in that order; junction bases with no gene match: 6. Germline CDR1 and CDR2: SQVTM and ANQGSEA. CDR3 in amino acids: CSVGGRGRETQYF. CDR3 in DNA: TGCAGCGTTGGGGGCAGGGGGCGGGAGACCCAGTACTTC.

This sequence joins TRBV11-2 and TRBJ2-5; 11 bases fit TRBD2. V trimming: 5 bases; J trimming: 5 bases; junction bases outside the gene matches: 13. The CDR3 extends over 17 amino acids. Germline CDR1 is SGHAT and CDR2 is FQNNGV. DNA of the CDR3: TGTGCCAGCAGCCGGTGGGCTAGCGGGAGGCCGGGGGAGACCCAGTACTTC. Its translation: CASSRWASGRPGETQYF.

This clonotype was counted at least ten times. The chain couples TRBV6-5 to TRBJ1-5; maybe TRBD1 (5 bases). The CDR3 extends over 15 amino acids. Trimming took 0 bases from V and 4 from J, leaving 10 bases between them. The V gene's germline CDR1 is MNHEY and CDR2 SVGAGI. The CDR3 spells CASSYSGTDNQPQHF. The CDR3 DNA reads as TGTGCCAGCAGTTACTCCGGGACCGATAATCAGCCCCAGCATTTT.

This clonotype turned up a few times. This chain joins TRBV29-1 and TRBJ2-5; 8 bases are a match to TRBD2. Germline values: CDR1 SQVTM, CDR2 ANQGSEA. V shed 3 bases and J 4 bases; nucleotides not matched to a gene: 7. The CDR3 loop spans 14 amino acids. The CDR3 spells CSVDSSGRGETQYF. DNA for the CDR3: TGCAGCGTTGATTCCAGCGGGAGAGGAGAGACCCAGTACTTC.